Here is one T cell receptor (beta chain) with its context. CDR1 is MNHEY, CDR2 SVGAGI, per germline. V was shortened by 7 bases and J by 5 bases, with 14 bases between the two germline ends. The CDR3 length is 13 residues. This table comes from immunoSEQ multiplex PCR, and its TCRdb copy is limited to in-frame clones, with some not included. In the table there are 100,000 to 120,000 clones, just under 95% of which are singletons. These data come from a study of siplizumab effects on memory and regulatory T cells. The sequence was collected from a human donor in good health. The genes are TRBV6-5 and TRBJ1-1; D unclear. Input material: CD4+ T cells sorted from blood. The CDR3 here is CASTGLPGTEAFF. The CDR3 coding sequence is TGTGCCAGCACCGGACTACCTGGGACTGAAGCTTTCTTT.